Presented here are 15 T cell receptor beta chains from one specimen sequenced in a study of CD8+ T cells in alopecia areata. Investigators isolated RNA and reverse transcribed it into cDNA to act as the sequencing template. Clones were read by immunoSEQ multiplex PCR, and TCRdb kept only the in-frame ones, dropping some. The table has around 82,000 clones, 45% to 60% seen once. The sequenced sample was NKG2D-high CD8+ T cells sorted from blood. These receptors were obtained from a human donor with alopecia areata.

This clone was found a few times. This chain's CDR3 is CASRTLAGGAYNEQFF. CDR3 DNA sequence: TGTGCCAGCAGGACATTAGCGGGGGGTGCCTACAATGAGCAGTTCTTC. The V call is TRBV2, the J call TRBJ2-1, with 10 bases fitting TRBD2. Losses at the gene ends were 6 bases for V and 2 bases for J; bases not matched to a gene: 7. CDR1 is SNHLY, CDR2 FYNNEI, per germline. The CDR3 runs 16 residues.

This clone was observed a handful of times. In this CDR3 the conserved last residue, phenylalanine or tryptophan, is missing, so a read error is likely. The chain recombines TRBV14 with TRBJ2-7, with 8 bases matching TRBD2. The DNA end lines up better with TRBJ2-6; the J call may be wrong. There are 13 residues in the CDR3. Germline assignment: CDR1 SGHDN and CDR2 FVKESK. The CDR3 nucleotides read TGTGCCAGCAGCCAAGTACCGGGACTAGACCTGACTCTC. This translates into CASSQVPGLDLTL.

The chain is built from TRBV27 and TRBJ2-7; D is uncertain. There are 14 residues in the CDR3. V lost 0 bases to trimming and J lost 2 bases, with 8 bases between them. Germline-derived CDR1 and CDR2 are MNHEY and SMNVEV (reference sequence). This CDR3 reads CASSLSTYAYEQYF. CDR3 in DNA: TGTGCCAGCAGTTTATCCACCTACGCCTACGAGCAGTACTTC.

This CDR3 is CASRTSSDEFF. DNA for the CDR3: TGTGCCAGCAGAACTTCTAGTGACGAGTTCTTC. The chain is built from TRBV27 and TRBJ2-1; no definite D call. Germline CDR1 reads MNHEY; CDR2 reads SMNVEV (reference sequence). The CDR3 is 11 residues long. V was shortened by 6 bases and J by 14 bases, with 14 bases between the two germline ends.

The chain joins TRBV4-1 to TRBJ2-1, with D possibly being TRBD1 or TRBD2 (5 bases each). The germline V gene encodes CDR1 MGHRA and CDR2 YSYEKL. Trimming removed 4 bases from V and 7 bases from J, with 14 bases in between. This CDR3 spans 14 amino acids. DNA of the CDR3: TGCGCCAGCAGCCCCAACGACAGAGGGAATGAGCAGTTCTTC. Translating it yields CASSPNDRGNEQFF.

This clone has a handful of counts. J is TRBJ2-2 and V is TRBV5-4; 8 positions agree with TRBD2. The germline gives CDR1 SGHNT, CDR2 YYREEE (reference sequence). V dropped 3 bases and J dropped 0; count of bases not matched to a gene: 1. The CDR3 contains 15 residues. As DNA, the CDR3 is TGTGCCAGCAGCTCGGGACTAGCGAACACCGGGGAGCTGTTTTTT. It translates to CASSSGLANTGELFF.

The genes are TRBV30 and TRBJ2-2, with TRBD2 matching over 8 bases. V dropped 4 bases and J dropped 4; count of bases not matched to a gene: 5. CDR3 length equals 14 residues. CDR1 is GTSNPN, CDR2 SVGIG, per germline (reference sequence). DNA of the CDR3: TGTGCCTGGAAGCGGGGGCGGATCACCGGGGAGCTGTTTTTT. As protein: CAWKRGRITGELFF.

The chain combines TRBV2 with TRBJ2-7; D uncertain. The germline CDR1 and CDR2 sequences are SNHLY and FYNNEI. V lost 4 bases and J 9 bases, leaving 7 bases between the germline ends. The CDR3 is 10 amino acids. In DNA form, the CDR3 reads TGTGCCAGCAGTGGGCCGGGGCAGTACTTC. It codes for CASSGPGQYF.

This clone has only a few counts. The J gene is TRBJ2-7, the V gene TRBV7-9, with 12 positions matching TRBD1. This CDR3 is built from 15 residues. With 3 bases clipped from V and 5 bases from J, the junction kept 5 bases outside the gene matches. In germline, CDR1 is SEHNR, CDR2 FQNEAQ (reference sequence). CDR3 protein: CASSLEGQGADEQYF. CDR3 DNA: TGTGCCAGCAGCTTGGAGGGACAGGGGGCAGACGAGCAGTACTTC.

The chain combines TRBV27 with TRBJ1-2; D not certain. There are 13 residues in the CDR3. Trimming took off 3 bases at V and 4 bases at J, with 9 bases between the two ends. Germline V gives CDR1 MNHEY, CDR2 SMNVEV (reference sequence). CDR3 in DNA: TGTGCCAGCAGTTTTGTGGCAGGCTATGGCTACACCTTC. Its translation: CASSFVAGYGYTF.

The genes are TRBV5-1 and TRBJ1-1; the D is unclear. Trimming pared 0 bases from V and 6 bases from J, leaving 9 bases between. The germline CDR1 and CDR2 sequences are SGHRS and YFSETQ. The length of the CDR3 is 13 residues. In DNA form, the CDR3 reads TGCGCCAGCAGCTTGGAAGGTGGGCCTGAAGCTTTCTTT. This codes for CASSLEGGPEAFF.

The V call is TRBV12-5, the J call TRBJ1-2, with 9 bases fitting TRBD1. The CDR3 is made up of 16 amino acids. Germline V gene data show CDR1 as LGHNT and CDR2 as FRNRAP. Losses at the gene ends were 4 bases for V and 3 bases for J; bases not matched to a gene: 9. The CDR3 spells CASGSPGQGRYYGYTF. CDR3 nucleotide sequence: TGTGCTAGTGGTTCGCCGGGACAGGGAAGATACTATGGCTACACCTTC.

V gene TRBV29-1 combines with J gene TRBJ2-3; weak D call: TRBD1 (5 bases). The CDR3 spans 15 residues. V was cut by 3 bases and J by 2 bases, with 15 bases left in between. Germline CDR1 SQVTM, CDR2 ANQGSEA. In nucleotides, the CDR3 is TGCAGCGTTGAGCCGACAGACCGCCTCACAGATACGCAGTATTTT. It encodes CSVEPTDRLTDTQYF.

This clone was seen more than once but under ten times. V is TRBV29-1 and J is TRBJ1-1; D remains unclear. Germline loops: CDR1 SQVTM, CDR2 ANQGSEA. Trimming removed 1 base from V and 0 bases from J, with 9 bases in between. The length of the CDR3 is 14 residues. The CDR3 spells CSVEGVGMNTEAFF. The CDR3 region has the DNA TGCAGCGTTGAAGGGGTGGGGATGAACACTGAAGCTTTCTTT.

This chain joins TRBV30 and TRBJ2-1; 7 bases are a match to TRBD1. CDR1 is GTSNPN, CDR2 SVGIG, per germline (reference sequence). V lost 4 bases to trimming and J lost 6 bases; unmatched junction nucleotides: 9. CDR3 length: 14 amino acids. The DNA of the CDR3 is TGTGCCTGGAATTCAGGGGGTGGTGGCAATGAGCAGTTCTTC. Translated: CAWNSGGGGNEQFF. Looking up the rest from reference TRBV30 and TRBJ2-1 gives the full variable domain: SQTIHQWPATLVQPVGSPLSLECTVEGTSNPNLYWYRQAAGRGLQLLFYSVGIGQISSEVPQNLSASRPQDRQFILSSKKLLLSDSGFYLCAWNSGGGGNEQFFGPGTRLTVL.